A selection of T cell receptor beta chains follows, all from one sample in a study of long-term antiretroviral therapy in people with HIV. TCRdb's table, derived via immunoSEQ multiplex PCR, lists solely in-frame clones and lacks some. The table includes about 16,000 clones, approximately 87% detected once. The specimen comprised unsorted PBMCs, sampled 0.7 years before starting antiretroviral therapy. The receptors derive from a man over 45 with HIV. CDR3s leave out the opening cysteine and the closing phenylalanine or tryptophan.

v_call cdr3_aa
TRBV6-5 ASSYSALGGANVLT
TRBV7-2 ASSGRDANTQY
TRBV7-9 ASSWTQGTRGYT
TRBV6-5 ASSYADGTDEKLF
TRBV5-1 ASRLDPEQTQY
TRBV19 ASSIGLIDDYDEQY
TRBV2 ASSDVGLEHTDTQY
TRBV29-1 SVGGTVYEQY
TRBV7-3 ASSPWTDGGYT
TRBV2 ASSEGILAGVADTQY
TRBV7-2 ASSPGVRGAGETQY
TRBV10-3 AIKAPGGPNEQY
TRBV18 ASSWPGQGFNEKLF
TRBV5-1 ASSLVRHGGYT
TRBV9 ASSVDYGTGAHRGYT
TRBV4-3 ASSHLGAEASYEQY
TRBV19 ASTRLAGLPGTSYNEQF
TRBV28 ASSFWAYEQY
TRBV1 TSSDRGNTEAF
TRBV7-2 ASSLLWRSYNEQF
TRBV5-6 ASTRIDRRTDTQY
TRBV5-1 ASSWGGVDTEAF
TRBV7-9 ASSLESAVTEAF
TRBV19 ASSRDPPSYNEQF
TRBV18 ASSERDGYGYT
TRBV10-3 ATSLGTGKTGELF
TRBV4-3 ASSQDYSGYLDTGELF
TRBV6-5 ASRDRVTGELF
TRBV11-3 ASSFDYVSTDTQY
TRBV28 ASRGQGEKLF
TRBV27 ASSFQTLPTTLYEQY
TRBV18 ASSPRVELDYGYT
TRBV27 ASSPSRETDTQY
TRBV6-1 ASSDPGQGSGELF
TRBV19 ASSIVGSSYEQY
TRBV14 TSSQDWVTGSSYEQY
TRBV12-5 ASGLVMRGTDSNQPQH
TRBV2 ASTMVGAAGANVLT
TRBV30 AWSYHPGGESPLH
TRBV29-1 SVEDGQASHT
TRBV19 ASSTGGTYEQY
TRBV27 ASSVDRGSQETQY
TRBV5-1 ASSSSLLEGEQF
TRBV6-6 ASRTGAYNEQF
TRBV18 ASSPKGQGNTGELF
TRBV10-1 ASRRTANTGELF
TRBV5-1 ASSLEGAGTEAF
TRBV27 ASGRQGQMNTEAF
TRBV19 ASSIGSVTYNEQF
TRBV5-4 ASSLGRSGGAGTDTQY
TRBV7-8 ASSLSQYEQY
TRBV9 ASSVVPGPSEGAF
TRBV27 ASSFGTGNVQPQH
TRBV27 ASTIAYNSPLH
TRBV9 ASSRQGPRLNTEAF
TRBV21-1 ASSKGGAGSGTEAF
TRBV5-1 ASSLPGAADTGELF
TRBV5-1 ASSLGGQPLETQY
TRBV5-5 ASSRDTNFYEQY